This T cell receptor (beta chain) was documented in a study of CD8 T cells in Susac syndrome (dated by TCRdb to about 2019). Describing the broader study: Repertoire sequencing was used to test whether CD8+ T cell activation and differentiation in Susac syndrome was antigen driven. The clonality of the CD8+ T cell repertoire was compared across about a dozen healthy donors, about 14 Susac syndrome patients and about 15 multiple sclerosis patients. Points the paper makes about the study in general: The number of individuals in the TCR sequencing and HLA analysis was recognized as being relatively small.

RNA was extracted using the RNeasy kit, and about 0.5 to 1 ug of the RNA was reverse transcribed with random hexamers. The immunoSEQ multiplex PCR assay, which covers 54 Vbeta and 13 Jbeta segments, was used to amplify TCR beta CDR3 regions. PCR amplification bias was corrected using a synthetic template baseline for primer optimization and computational correction. The original pipeline was this. Reads were annotated to V, D and J genes according to IMGT and were analyzed with immunoSEQ Analyzer, with only productive sequences retained. Clonality was computed as one minus Shannon entropy normalized by log2 of the number of productive unique sequences. For each patient and control, public and private clones were evaluated among the 100 most prevalent clones. A clone was defined as Susac-specific if it was absent from the healthy and MS cohorts, from over a thousand published viral clones and from other ImmuneACCESS disease sequences. The raw public data were reprocessed by TCRdb itself: fastp quality trimming at Q25, MiXCR clonotype calling, in-frame beta chains only. Rows matching on CDR3 protein sequence are summarized as one entry with the most common DNA and genes. The authors' filters were not applied to this entry. The sample yields about 150,000 distinct CDR3 sequences; approximately 93% were counted once. About 0.21% of the sample is in the top ten clones.

To note about this clonotype: It has no known antigen specificity. One base away there is no much larger clone; base qualities are not given.

Peripheral blood CD8+ and CD4+ T cells from healthy donors, Susac syndrome patients and multiple sclerosis patients were profiled by high-throughput TCR beta sequencing. Multiple sclerosis controls were treatment-naive patients with stable or active relapsing-remitting disease fulfilling revised McDonald criteria. Bulk CD8+ and CD4+ T cells were purified by magnetic negative isolation, whereas CD8+ TEMRA cells were enriched by FACS. Blood was collected in EDTA tubes and processed within 24 hours, with PBMCs isolated through density gradient centrifugation. PBMCs intended for TCR sequencing were cryopreserved in liquid nitrogen and thawed later in a water bath at 37 degrees C. The sorted or isolated CD4+, CD8+ and CD8+ TEMRA cells had a purity of 90% or higher. The germline ends are 12 bases apart after V is trimmed by 5 bases and J by 2 bases. The germline V gene provides CDR1 SGHTA and CDR2 FQGNSA. The CDR3 contains 14 residues, cysteine and phenylalanine counted. Kept here is only the CDR3 DNA, which spans 42 bases and is read in frame from base 1.

The chain is encoded by TRBV7-2 joined to TRBJ1-1, with TRBD1 as a weak D call on 5 bases. Sequencing input: CD8+ T cells from PBMCs. This TCR was recovered from a human donor with multiple sclerosis. The CDR3 here reads CASSPWGENTEAFF. The nucleotides are TGTGCCAGCAGCCCCTGGGGCGAAAACACTGAAGCTTTCTTT. When the CDR3 is completed using the reference TRBV7-2 and TRBJ1-1 genes on either side, the full variable domain is GAGVSQSPSNKVTEKGKDVELRCDPISGHTALYWYRQSLGQGLEFLIYFQGNSAPDKSGLPSDRFSAERTGGSVSTLTIQRTQQEDSAVYLCASSPWGENTEAFFGQGTRLTVV.